Listed here are 28 T cell receptor beta chains from one sample, sequenced in a study of blood T cell repertoires in COVID-19. Only in-frame clones appear in the TCRdb table, and some are missing; sequencing was by immunoSEQ multiplex PCR. The sample contains more than 250,000 clones, approximately 78% of which appear only once. The sequenced sample was PBMCs or T cells enriched from blood (not recorded which). The receptors were gathered from a man aged 40-49 years who had been exposed to COVID-19.

The genes are TRBV30 and TRBJ1-5; 8 positions agree with TRBD1. There are 14 residues in the CDR3. Germline values: CDR1 GTSNPN, CDR2 SVGIG (reference sequence). After removal of 3 bases from V and 4 bases from J, the junction contained 5 bases not matched to a gene. The CDR3 sequence is CAWSLQGGNQPQHF. The CDR3, as DNA: TGTGCCTGGAGCTTACAGGGGGGAAATCAGCCCCAGCATTTT.

This chain connects TRBV24-1 to TRBJ1-1; TRBD1 might be the D (5 bases). Trimming took off 9 bases at V and 7 bases at J, with 29 bases between the two ends. The CDR3 contains 17 residues. In germline, CDR1 is KGHDR, CDR2 SFDVKD. The CDR3 nucleotides read TGTGCCACCGCGCGGGGGGGTCCCGGTGCGGGGGGAGTTGAAGCTTTCTTT. It codes for CATARGGPGAGGVEAFF.

The CDR3 loop reads CATQWGGRNEAFF. The DNA of the CDR3 is TGTGCCACCCAGTGGGGGGGCCGGAATGAAGCTTTCTTT. The chain uses TRBV19 and TRBJ1-1; maybe TRBD1 (6 bases). Deletions cut 10 bases from V and 7 bases from J, with 19 bases between. Germline V gives CDR1 LNHDA, CDR2 SQIVND (reference sequence). The length of the CDR3 is 13 residues.

This clone was seen ten or more times. The junction differs from germline at one of its ends, possibly a read error. The chain carries TRBV14 and TRBJ1-2, with 8 bases fitting TRBD1. The length of the CDR3 is 16 residues. Germline assignment: CDR1 SGHDN and CDR2 FVKESK. In DNA form, the CDR3 reads TGTGCCAGCAGCGAAGACACGACGGGGACAGGTAGTGGCTACACCTTC. Translating it yields CASSEDTTGTGSGYTF.

The chain carries TRBV19 and TRBJ2-1, with 8 bases matching TRBD2. V lost 9 bases to trimming and J lost 7 bases; unmatched junction nucleotides: 11. Germline V gene data show CDR1 as LNHDA and CDR2 as SQIVND (reference sequence). The CDR3 consists of 14 residues. CDR3 sequence: CASCSGTRGNEQFF. CDR3 in DNA: TGTGCCAGCTGTAGCGGGACGCGGGGAAATGAGCAGTTCTTC.

The chain carries TRBV2 and TRBJ2-5, with 10 bases lining up with TRBD1. Trimming at V came to 6 bases and at J to 0 bases, leaving 4 bases not matched to a gene. Per germline, CDR1 SNHLY and CDR2 FYNNEI. CDR3 length equals 15 residues. CDR3 DNA: TGTGCCAGCAGACCGGGACAGGGGCACCAAGAGACCCAGTACTTC. This encodes CASRPGQGHQETQYF.

The chain carries TRBV19 and TRBJ1-1; the D is unclear. Trimming removed 7 bases at V and 1 base at J, with 16 bases between. Germline values: CDR1 LNHDA, CDR2 SQIVND (reference sequence). CDR3 size: 15 residues. The CDR3 protein is CASTPNFSGNTEAFF. As DNA, the CDR3 is TGTGCCAGTACCCCCAATTTCTCGGGGAACACTGAAGCTTTCTTT.

CDR3 residues: CASSVVTGGTASGELFF. The CDR3 nucleotides are TGTGCCAGCAGCGTAGTGACAGGGGGGACAGCGAGCGGGGAGCTGTTTTTT. The chain carries TRBV9 and TRBJ2-2, with TRBD1 matching 9 bases. The CDR3 sequence is 17 residues long. The V gene's germline CDR1 is SGDLS and CDR2 YYNGEE. Trimming took 0 bases from V and 7 from J; bases not matched to a gene: 10.

This chain uses TRBV5-8 with TRBJ1-2, with TRBD1 matching 10 bases. The length of the CDR3 is 15 residues. The germline V gene encodes CDR1 SGHTS and CDR2 YDEGEE. V lost 6 bases to trimming and J lost 4 bases; unmatched junction nucleotides: 9. The CDR3, as DNA: TGTGCCAGCATCCCGGGACAGGGGTCTTCCTATGGCTACACCTTC. It codes for CASIPGQGSSYGYTF.

The chain carries TRBV21-1 and TRBJ2-5; the table's D call, TRBD2, has no DNA check behind it. TRBV21-1 has pseudogene status. CDR3 length: 11 residues. DNA of the CDR3: TGTGCCAGCAGCGAGCCCGGGACCCAGTACTTC. The encoded protein is CASSEPGTQYF.

The chain combines TRBV11-2 with TRBJ2-3; D gene unclear. This CDR3 is built from 12 residues. Germline CDR1 SGHAT, CDR2 FQNNGV. V dropped 0 bases and J dropped 4 bases, with 2 bases sitting between them. The CDR3 reads CASSLDADTQYF. Here the CDR3 DNA reads TGTGCCAGCAGCTTAGACGCAGATACGCAGTATTTT.

The chain combines TRBV14 with TRBJ1-2; D is unresolved. Trimming took off 0 bases at V and 8 bases at J, with 10 bases between the two ends. CDR3 length: 13 amino acids. The germline gives CDR1 SGHDN, CDR2 FVKESK. Written as DNA, the CDR3 is TGTGCCAGCAGCCAAGAAATGGGCACAGGCTACACCTTC. It codes for CASSQEMGTGYTF.

CDR3 DNA: TGCGCCAGCAGCTTTCCGAGCGGGACGCAGTACGAGCAGTACTTC. Its translation is CASSFPSGTQYEQYF. The chain carries TRBV5-1 and TRBJ2-7, with TRBD2 matching 7 bases. The germline gives CDR1 SGHRS, CDR2 YFSETQ. This CDR3 region has 15 residues. The V gene end was trimmed by 2 bases and the J gene end by 4 bases; junction bases not matched to a gene: 9.

The J gene is TRBJ2-4, the V gene TRBV2; the match to TRBD2 covers 9 bases. CDR3 length: 15 residues. Trimming cost V 3 bases and J 8 bases; bases outside gene matches: 8. Germline V gene data show CDR1 as SNHLY and CDR2 as FYNNEI. The CDR3 bases are TGTGCCAGCAGTGAGGTAGGACTAGCGAAAGACATTCAGTACTTC. Protein: CASSEVGLAKDIQYF. Full variable domain (remainder filled in from reference TRBV2 and TRBJ2-4): EPEVTQTPSHQVTQMGQEVILRCVPISNHLYFYWYRQILGQKVEFLVSFYNNEISEKSEIFDDQFSVERPDGSNFTLKIRSTKLEDSAMYFCASSEVGLAKDIQYFGAGTRLSVL.

V and J are TRBV3-1 (or the pseudogene TRBV3-2) and TRBJ2-1, with D possibly TRBD1 on 5 matching bases. V lost 5 bases and J lost 7, with 18 bases in between. The CDR3 runs 15 residues. The germline gives CDR1 LGHDT, CDR2 YNNKEL (reference sequence). The CDR3 reads CASSSQGAAVNEQFF. The DNA for the CDR3 is TGTGCCAGCAGCTCGCAGGGTGCGGCCGTTAATGAGCAGTTCTTC.

The V gene is TRBV10-1, the J gene TRBJ2-7; D might be TRBD2 (6 bases). Germline CDR1 is WNHNN and CDR2 is SYGVQD (reference sequence). Deletions cut 6 bases from V and 4 bases from J, with 13 bases between. This CDR3 region has 13 residues. This CDR3 reads CASSPPGVYEQYF. The CDR3 DNA reads TGCGCCAGCAGCCCCCCGGGGGTTTACGAGCAGTACTTC.

The J gene is TRBJ1-6, the V gene TRBV18, with D perhaps TRBD1 (6 bases). V was pared by 6 bases and J by 9 bases, with 12 bases between. Germline assignment: CDR1 KGHSH and CDR2 LQKENI. The CDR3 has 13 amino acids. The CDR3 DNA follows: TGTGCCAGCTCCGGACAGTCGCCTTCACCCCTCCACTTT. It translates to CASSGQSPSPLHF.

The chain recombines TRBV6-5 with TRBJ1-1, with a weak D call TRBD1 (5 bases). CDR3 length: 14 amino acids. The V gene's germline CDR1 is MNHEY and CDR2 SVGAGI. V lost 2 bases and J 1 base, leaving 8 bases between the germline ends. The CDR3 DNA reads TGTGCCAGCAGTTACGGGGGGAAGAACACTGAAGCTTTCTTT. This encodes CASSYGGKNTEAFF.

This clone was observed a handful of times. The V call is TRBV10-2, the J call TRBJ1-3; D gene unclear. V was pared by 7 bases and J by 0 bases, with 7 bases between. The CDR3 runs 13 residues. CDR1 WSHSY and CDR2 SAAADI come from the germline V gene. CDR3 amino acids: CASTPDSGNTIYF. Here the CDR3 DNA reads TGCGCCAGCACCCCAGACTCTGGAAACACCATATATTTT.

This clone was seen a few times. The gene calls are TRBV12-3 or TRBV12-4 and TRBJ2-2, with a tentative D call TRBD2 (5 bases). The germline V and J ends were trimmed by 6 bases and 6 bases, with 5 bases remaining between them. The CDR3 covers 11 residues. CDR3 nucleotides: TGTGCCAGCAGGAGGGCCGGGGAGCTGTTTTTT. It is translated as CASRRAGELFF.

This chain uses TRBV6-2 or TRBV6-3 with TRBJ2-3, with 7 bases identical to TRBD2. Per germline, CDR1 MNHEY and CDR2 SVGEGT. CDR3 length: 16 amino acids. Unmatched junction bases numbered 11, after V lost 4 bases and J lost 4 bases. The CDR3 DNA follows: TGTGCCAGCAGTTCGAAGCGGGAAAGGGTTGCAGATACGCAGTATTTT. This encodes CASSSKRERVADTQYF.

The chain carries TRBV29-1 and TRBJ2-1, with a possible D match to TRBD1 (6 bases). CDR3 length: 11 residues. Germline V gene data show CDR1 as SQVTM and CDR2 as ANQGSEA. Trimming shortened V by 7 bases and J by 10 bases, and 14 bases separated the two germline ends. This CDR3 reads CSANDGTEQFF. CDR3 bases: TGCAGCGCCAACGACGGGACAGAGCAGTTCTTC.

V is TRBV7-9 and J is TRBJ1-2; no firm D call. This CDR3 comprises 15 residues. Between the trimmed V and J ends, which lost 1 base and 4 bases, there was a span of 13 bases. Germline-derived CDR1 and CDR2 are SEHNR and FQNEAQ (reference sequence). In DNA, the CDR3 is TGTGCCAGCAGCTTAGGTGCAGGTCTCAGCTATGGCTACACCTTC. Translating it yields CASSLGAGLSYGYTF.

This sequence joins TRBV2 and TRBJ1-3, with 11 bases that match TRBD1. J lost 5 bases, V lost 1 base, and 7 bases had no gene match. The CDR3 is made up of 17 amino acids. Germline V gives CDR1 SNHLY, CDR2 FYNNEI. CDR3 nucleotide sequence: TGTGCCAGCAGTGAAGTACTGCGGGACAGGGGGAGAAACACCATATATTTT. It codes for CASSEVLRDRGRNTIYF.

V is TRBV5-1 and J is TRBJ2-1, with TRBD2 matching over 7 bases. The V gene's germline CDR1 is SGHRS and CDR2 YFSETQ. V was clipped by 2 bases and J by 2 bases; unmatched bases: 7. This CDR3 comprises 16 residues. CDR3 bases: TGCGCCAGCAGCTTTGGCGGGAGAGCCCCCTACAATGAGCAGTTCTTC. Protein product: CASSFGGRAPYNEQFF.

The genes are TRBV29-1 and TRBJ2-4; the D gene is possibly TRBD1 (5 bases). The CDR3 is made up of 16 amino acids. The germline V and J ends were trimmed by 4 bases and 5 bases, with 21 bases remaining between them. Germline CDR1 SQVTM, CDR2 ANQGSEA. The CDR3 region has the DNA TGCAGCGTTGTAGGGTTAGGGGATTTGAAGGAAAACATTCAGTACTTC. Amino acids: CSVVGLGDLKENIQYF.

The V call is TRBV3-1 (or the pseudogene TRBV3-2), the J call TRBJ2-3; 8 nucleotides match TRBD2. Per germline, CDR1 LGHDT and CDR2 YNNKEL (reference sequence). The J segment lost 3 bases and the V segment lost 5 bases, leaving 7 bases of the junction unmatched. The CDR3 is made up of 15 amino acids. The CDR3 DNA sequence: TGTGCCAGCAGCATGGGACTAGGGGGGACAGATACGCAGTATTTT. This gives the protein CASSMGLGGTDTQYF.

The gene calls are TRBV4-1 and TRBJ2-7; the D is unclear. The CDR3 has 15 amino acids. V gave up 1 base and J gave up 3 bases, with 13 bases separating them. Per the germline V gene, CDR1 is MGHRA and CDR2 is YSYEKL. In DNA, the CDR3 is TGCGCCAGCAGCCAAGCACATTTCCAGGACTACGAGCAGTACTTC. Protein sequence: CASSQAHFQDYEQYF.